Sequencing of this T cell receptor beta chain was carried out in a study of shared clonotypes between healthy human individuals. The germline V and J ends were trimmed by 10 bases and 3 bases, with 15 bases remaining between them. Germline CDR1 reads MNHEY; CDR2 reads SVGAGI. The CDR3 length is 14 residues. The table came from immunoSEQ multiplex PCR; TCRdb's copy has only in-frame clones and leaves some out. The sample lists about 1 million clones, under 80% occurring once. This clone was detected only a few times. Sequenced material: memory CD4+ T cells sorted from blood. Stated subset: CD45RA-negative fraction. The rearrangement uses TRBV6-5 and TRBJ1-4; D remains unclear. This clonotype was obtained from a young man in good health. The CDR3 spells CATGQMGANEKLFF. DNA for the CDR3: TGTGCCACTGGGCAGATGGGTGCTAATGAAAAACTGTTTTTT.